This paragraph covers one T cell receptor beta chain sequence. The CDR3 sequence is 15 residues long. V gave up 4 bases and J gave up 3 bases, with 13 bases separating them. CDR1 is SGHRS, CDR2 YFSETQ, per germline. In the original workflow: Amplified reference gene primers provided the basis for estimating nucleated cell counts. Assay used: immunoSEQ multiplex PCR; TCRdb lists only in-frame clones, some missing. For V, J and clone size, that table is used; D and trimming come from the DNA. The profile shows around 160,000 clones, around 87% of them singletons. The data originate from a study of blood T cell repertoires in COVID-19. Study-level background: The United States, Italy and Spain were the sources of the acute and convalescent COVID-19 samples. The analysed material was cDNA or gDNA that came from T cells, B-cell-depleted T cells, or PBMCs.

Material: peripheral blood. The V call is TRBV5-1, the J call TRBJ2-2, with a possible D match to TRBD1 (6 bases). This receptor was identified in a man older than 75 with acute or convalescent COVID-19. DNA for the CDR3: TGCGCCAGCAGCCCTGGACAGATCCACACCGGGGAGCTGTTTTTT. Its protein is CASSPGQIHTGELFF.